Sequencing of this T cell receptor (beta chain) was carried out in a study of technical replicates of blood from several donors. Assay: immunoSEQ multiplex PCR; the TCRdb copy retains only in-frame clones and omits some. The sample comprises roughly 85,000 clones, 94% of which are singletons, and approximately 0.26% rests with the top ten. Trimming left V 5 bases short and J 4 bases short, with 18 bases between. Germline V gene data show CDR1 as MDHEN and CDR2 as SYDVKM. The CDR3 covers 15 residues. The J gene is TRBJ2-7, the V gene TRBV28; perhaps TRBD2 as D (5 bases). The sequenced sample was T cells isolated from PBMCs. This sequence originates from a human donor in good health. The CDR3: CASSNNPGSNYEQYF. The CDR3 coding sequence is TGTGCCAGCAGTAACAATCCGGGATCCAATTACGAGCAGTACTTC.